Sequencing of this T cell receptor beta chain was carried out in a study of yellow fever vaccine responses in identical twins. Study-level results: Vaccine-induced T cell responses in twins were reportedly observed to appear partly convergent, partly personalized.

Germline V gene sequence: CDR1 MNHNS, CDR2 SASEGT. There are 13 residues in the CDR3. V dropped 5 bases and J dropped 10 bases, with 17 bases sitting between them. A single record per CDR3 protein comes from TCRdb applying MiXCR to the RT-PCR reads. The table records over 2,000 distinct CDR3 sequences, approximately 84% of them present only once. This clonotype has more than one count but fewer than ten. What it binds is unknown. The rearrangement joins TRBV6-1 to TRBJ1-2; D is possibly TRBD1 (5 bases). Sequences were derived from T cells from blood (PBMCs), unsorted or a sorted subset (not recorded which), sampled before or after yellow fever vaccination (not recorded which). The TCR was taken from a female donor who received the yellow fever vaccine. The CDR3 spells CASSSGTARDYTF. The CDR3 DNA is TGTGCCAGCAGTAGCGGGACGGCAAGGGACTACACCTTC.